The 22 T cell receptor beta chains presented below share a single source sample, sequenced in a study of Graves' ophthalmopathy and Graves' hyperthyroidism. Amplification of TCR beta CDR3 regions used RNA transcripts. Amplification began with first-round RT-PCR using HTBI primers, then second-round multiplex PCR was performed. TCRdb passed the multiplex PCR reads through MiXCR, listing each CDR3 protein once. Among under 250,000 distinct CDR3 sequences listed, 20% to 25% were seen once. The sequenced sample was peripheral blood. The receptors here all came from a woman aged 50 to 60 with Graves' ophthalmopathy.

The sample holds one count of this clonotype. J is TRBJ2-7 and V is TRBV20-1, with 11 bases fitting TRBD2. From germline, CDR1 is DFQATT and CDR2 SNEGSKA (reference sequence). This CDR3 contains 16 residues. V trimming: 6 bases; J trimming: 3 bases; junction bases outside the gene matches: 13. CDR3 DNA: TGCAGTGCACACAACCTCCCGGGACTAGCGGTCTACGAGCAGTACTTC. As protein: CSAHNLPGLAVYEQYF.

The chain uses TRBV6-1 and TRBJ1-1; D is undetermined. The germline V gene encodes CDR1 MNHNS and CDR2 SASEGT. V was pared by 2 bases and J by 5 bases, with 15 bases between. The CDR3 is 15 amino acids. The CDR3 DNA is TGTGCCAGCAGTGAACTCGTAGGGATGGGTACTGAAGCTTTCTTT. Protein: CASSELVGMGTEAFF.

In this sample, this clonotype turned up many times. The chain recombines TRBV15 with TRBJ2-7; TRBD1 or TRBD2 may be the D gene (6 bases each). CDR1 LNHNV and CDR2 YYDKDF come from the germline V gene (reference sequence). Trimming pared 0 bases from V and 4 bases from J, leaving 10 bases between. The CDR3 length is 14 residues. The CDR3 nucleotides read TGTGCCACCAGCAGAGAAGGGGGGCCTTACGAGCAGTACTTC. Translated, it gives CATSREGGPYEQYF.

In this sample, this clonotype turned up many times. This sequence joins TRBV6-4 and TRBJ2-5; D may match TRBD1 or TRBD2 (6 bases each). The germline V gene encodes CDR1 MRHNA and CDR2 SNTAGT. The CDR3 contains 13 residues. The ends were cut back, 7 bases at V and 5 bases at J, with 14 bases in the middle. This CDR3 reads CASKWGARETQYF. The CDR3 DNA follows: TGTGCCAGCAAATGGGGGGCGCGGGAGACCCAGTACTTC.

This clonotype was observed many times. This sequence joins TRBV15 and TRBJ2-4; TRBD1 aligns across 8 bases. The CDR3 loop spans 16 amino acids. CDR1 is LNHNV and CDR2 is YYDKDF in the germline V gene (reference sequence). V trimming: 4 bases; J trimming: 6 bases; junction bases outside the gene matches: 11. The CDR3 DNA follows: TGTGCCACCAGCAAAGTTGGACAGGGAGTGGGAAACATTCAGTACTTC. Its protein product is CATSKVGQGVGNIQYF. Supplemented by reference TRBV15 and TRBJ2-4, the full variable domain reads DAMVIQNPRYQVTQFGKPVTLSCSQTLNHNVMYWYQQKSSQAPKLLFHYYDKDFNNEADTPDNFQSRRPNTSFCFLDIRSPGLGDTAMYLCATSKVGQGVGNIQYFGAGTRLSVL.

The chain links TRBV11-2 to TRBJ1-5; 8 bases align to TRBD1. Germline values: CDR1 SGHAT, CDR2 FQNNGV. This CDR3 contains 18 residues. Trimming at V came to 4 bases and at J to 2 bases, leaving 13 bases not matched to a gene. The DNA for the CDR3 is TGTGCCAGCAGCTACCGGACAGGGACGATTAAGGGCAATCAGCCCCAGCATTTT. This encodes CASSYRTGTIKGNQPQHF.

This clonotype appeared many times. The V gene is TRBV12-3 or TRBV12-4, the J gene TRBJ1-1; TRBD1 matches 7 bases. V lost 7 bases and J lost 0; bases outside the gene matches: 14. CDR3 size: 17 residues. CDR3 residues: CASTPTKGTVMNTEAFF. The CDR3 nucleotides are TGTGCCAGCACCCCTACAAAAGGGACAGTTATGAACACTGAAGCTTTCTTT.

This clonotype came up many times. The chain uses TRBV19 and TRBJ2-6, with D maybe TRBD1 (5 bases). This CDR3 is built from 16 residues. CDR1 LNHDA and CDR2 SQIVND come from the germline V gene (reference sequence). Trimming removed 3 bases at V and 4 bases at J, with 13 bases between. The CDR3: CASSMRRGYGANVLTF. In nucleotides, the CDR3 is TGTGCCAGTAGTATGCGTAGGGGTTACGGGGCCAACGTCCTGACTTTC.

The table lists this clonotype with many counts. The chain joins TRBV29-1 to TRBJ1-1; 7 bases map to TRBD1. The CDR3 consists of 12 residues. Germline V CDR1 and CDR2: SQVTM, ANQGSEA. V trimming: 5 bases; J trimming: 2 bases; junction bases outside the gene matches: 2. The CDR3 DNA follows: TGCAGCGTTAACAGGGGAAACACTGAAGCTTTCTTT. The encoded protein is CSVNRGNTEAFF.

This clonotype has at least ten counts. CDR3 sequence (DNA): TGTGCCAGCAGCTTAGTCCCCACTAGAGGGGGGGAGACCCAGTACTTC. Translating it yields CASSLVPTRGGETQYF. The V and J genes are TRBV7-6 and TRBJ2-5; D assignment may be TRBD1 or TRBD2 (6 bases each). CDR1 and CDR2 from the germline V gene are SGHVS and FNYEAQ. This CDR3 spans 16 amino acids. V lost 1 base and J lost 5, with 17 bases in between.

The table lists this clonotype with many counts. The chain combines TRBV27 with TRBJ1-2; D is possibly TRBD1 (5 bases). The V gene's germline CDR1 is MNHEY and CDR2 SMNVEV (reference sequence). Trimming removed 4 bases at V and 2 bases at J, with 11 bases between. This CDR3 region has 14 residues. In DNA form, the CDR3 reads TGTGCCAGCAGTTCTCGGGGGGTGAACTATGGCTACACCTTC. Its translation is CASSSRGVNYGYTF.

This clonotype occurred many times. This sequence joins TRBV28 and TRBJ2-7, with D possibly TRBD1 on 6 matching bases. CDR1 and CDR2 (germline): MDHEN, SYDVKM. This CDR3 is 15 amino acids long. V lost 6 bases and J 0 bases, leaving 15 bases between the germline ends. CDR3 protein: CASSEGQLSSYEQYF. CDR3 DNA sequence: TGTGCCAGCAGCGAAGGACAGTTAAGCTCCTACGAGCAGTACTTC.

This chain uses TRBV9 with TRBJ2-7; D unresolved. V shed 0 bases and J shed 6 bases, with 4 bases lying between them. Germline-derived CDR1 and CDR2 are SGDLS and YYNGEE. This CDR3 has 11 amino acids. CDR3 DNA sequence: TGTGCCAGCAGCGTAGAGATCGAGCAGTACTTC. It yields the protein CASSVEIEQYF.

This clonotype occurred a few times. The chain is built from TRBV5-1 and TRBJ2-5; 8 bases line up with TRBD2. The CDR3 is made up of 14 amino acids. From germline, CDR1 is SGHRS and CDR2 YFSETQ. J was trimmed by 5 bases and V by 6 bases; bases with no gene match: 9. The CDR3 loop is CASTRRGAGETQYF. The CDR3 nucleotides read TGCGCCAGCACCCGGCGGGGGGCCGGGGAGACCCAGTACTTC.

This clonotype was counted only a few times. DNA for the CDR3: TGTGCCTGGAATCCGCAGGGGGCCCCTCAAAACACCGGGGAGCTGTTTTTT. As protein: CAWNPQGAPQNTGELFF. This rearrangement joins TRBV30 to TRBJ2-2, with 8 bases fitting TRBD1. V gave up 4 bases and J gave up 2 bases; unmatched junction bases: 12. This CDR3 is 17 amino acids long. Per germline, CDR1 GTSNPN and CDR2 SVGIG (reference sequence).

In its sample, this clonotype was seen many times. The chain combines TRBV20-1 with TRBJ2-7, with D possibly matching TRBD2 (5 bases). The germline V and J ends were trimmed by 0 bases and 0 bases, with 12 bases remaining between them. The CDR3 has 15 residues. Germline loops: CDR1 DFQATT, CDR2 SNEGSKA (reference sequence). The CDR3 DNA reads TGCAGTGCTAGAGATGGAGCGGAGATCTCCTACGAGCAGTACTTC. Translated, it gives CSARDGAEISYEQYF.

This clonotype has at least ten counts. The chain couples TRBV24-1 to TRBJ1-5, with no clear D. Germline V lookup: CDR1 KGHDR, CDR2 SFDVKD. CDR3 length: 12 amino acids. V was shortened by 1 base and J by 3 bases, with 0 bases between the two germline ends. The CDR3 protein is CATSDFNQPQHF. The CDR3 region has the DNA TGTGCCACCAGTGATTTCAATCAGCCCCAGCATTTT.

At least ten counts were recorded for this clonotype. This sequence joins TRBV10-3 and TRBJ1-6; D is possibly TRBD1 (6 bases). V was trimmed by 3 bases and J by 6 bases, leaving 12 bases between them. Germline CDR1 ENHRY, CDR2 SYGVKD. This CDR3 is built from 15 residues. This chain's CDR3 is CAISDGQTFNSPLHF. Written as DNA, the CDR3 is TGTGCCATCAGTGATGGACAGACCTTTAATTCACCCCTCCACTTT.

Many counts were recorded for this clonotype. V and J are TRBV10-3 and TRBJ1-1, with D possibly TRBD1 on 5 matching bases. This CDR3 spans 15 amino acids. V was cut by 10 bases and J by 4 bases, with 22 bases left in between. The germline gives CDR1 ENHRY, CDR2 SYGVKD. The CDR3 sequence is CATHSAKGPGTEAFF. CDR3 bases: TGTGCCACTCATAGCGCAAAGGGGCCGGGCACTGAAGCTTTCTTT.

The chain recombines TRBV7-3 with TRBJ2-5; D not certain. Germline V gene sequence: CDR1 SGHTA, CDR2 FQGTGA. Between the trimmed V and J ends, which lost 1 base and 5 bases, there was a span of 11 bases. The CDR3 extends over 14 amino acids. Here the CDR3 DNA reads TGTGCCAGCAGCTTAAACGGGCCTGGGGAGACCCAGTACTTC. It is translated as CASSLNGPGETQYF.

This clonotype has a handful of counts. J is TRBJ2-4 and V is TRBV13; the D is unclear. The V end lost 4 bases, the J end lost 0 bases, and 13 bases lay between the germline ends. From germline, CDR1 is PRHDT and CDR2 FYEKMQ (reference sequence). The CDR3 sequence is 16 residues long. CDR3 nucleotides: TGTGCCAGCAGCTCCCAAGGCAGCCTAGCCAAAAACATTCAGTACTTC. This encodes CASSSQGSLAKNIQYF.

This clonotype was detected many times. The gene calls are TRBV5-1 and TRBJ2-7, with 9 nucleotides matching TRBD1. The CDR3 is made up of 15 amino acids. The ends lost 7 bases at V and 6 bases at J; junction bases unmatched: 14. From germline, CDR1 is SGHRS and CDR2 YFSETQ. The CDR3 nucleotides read TGCGCCAGCGGTTTGATTGGGACAGGGTACGGCGAGCAGTACTTC. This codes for CASGLIGTGYGEQYF.